Presented here are 15 T cell receptor beta chains from one specimen sequenced in a study of blood T cell repertoires in COVID-19. Sequencing was performed with immunoSEQ multiplex PCR; in TCRdb, only in-frame clones are kept and a portion is missing. The sample shows 130,000 to 150,000 clones, approximately 87% of them seen only once. The sequenced sample was peripheral blood. The receptors stem from a woman aged 50 to 65 with active or convalescent COVID-19.

The chain uses TRBV5-1 and TRBJ1-2; TRBD1 matches at 7 bases. There are 14 residues in the CDR3. V was pared by 0 bases and J by 5 bases, with 4 bases of the junction left unmatched. Per the germline V gene, CDR1 is SGHRS and CDR2 is YFSETQ. The CDR3 nucleotides are TGCGCCAGCAGCTTGGAGGGACAGAATTATGGCTACACCTTC. Translated, it gives CASSLEGQNYGYTF.

This clone was detected only a few times. This chain connects TRBV29-1 to TRBJ2-3, with 9 bases fitting TRBD1. V trimming: 7 bases; J trimming: 5 bases; junction bases outside the gene matches: 10. CDR1 is SQVTM and CDR2 is ANQGSEA in the germline V gene. This CDR3 is 14 amino acids long. DNA for the CDR3: TGCAGCGGAAGGACAGGGGCAACCGGAGATACGCAGTATTTT. This sequence encodes CSGRTGATGDTQYF.

Turning to this clone: Other DNA sequences from this sample encode an identical CDR3 as well. V is TRBV5-1 and J is TRBJ2-3, with 7 bases matching TRBD1. The CDR3 extends over 15 amino acids. V shed 0 bases and J 5 bases; nucleotides not matched to a gene: 6. Germline V gene data show CDR1 as SGHRS and CDR2 as YFSETQ. The CDR3 DNA follows: TGCGCCAGCAGCTTGGAGGGGACAGCAGGAGATACGCAGTATTTT. It encodes CASSLEGTAGDTQYF.

The genes are TRBV11-2 and TRBJ1-1, with 7 bases fitting TRBD1. The germline V gene has CDR1 SGHAT and CDR2 FQNNGV. The CDR3 sequence is 15 residues long. J was trimmed by 5 bases and V by 4 bases; bases with no gene match: 10. This CDR3 reads CASSSYRGEGTEAFF. CDR3 sequence (DNA): TGTGCCAGCAGCTCCTACAGGGGTGAAGGAACTGAAGCTTTCTTT.

This rearrangement joins TRBV7-2 to TRBJ1-2, with a weak D call TRBD1 (6 bases). The CDR3 is 16 amino acids. V lost 6 bases, J lost 4 bases, and 21 bases lay in between. CDR1 and CDR2 from the germline V gene are SGHTA and FQGNSA. CDR3 region: CASRKTDSLATYGYTF. CDR3 nucleotide sequence: TGTGCCAGCAGGAAGACGGACAGTCTCGCTACCTATGGCTACACCTTC.

The rearrangement joins TRBV6-5 to TRBJ2-5; D possibly corresponds to TRBD1 (5 bases). Trimming left V 4 bases short and J 1 base short, with 10 bases between. Germline-derived CDR1 and CDR2 are MNHEY and SVGAGI. The CDR3 is made up of 14 amino acids. This CDR3 reads CASSFPDSQETQYF. The DNA of the CDR3 is TGTGCCAGCAGTTTCCCCGACAGCCAAGAGACCCAGTACTTC.

This clone was picked up a small number of times. The V and J genes are TRBV9 and TRBJ2-4; 10 bases agree with TRBD2. The V segment lost 4 bases and the J segment 2 bases; nucleotides outside the gene matches: 6. Germline CDR1 SGDLS, CDR2 YYNGEE. The CDR3 has 16 residues. CDR3 region: CASSISGGITKNIQYF. CDR3 sequence (DNA): TGTGCCAGCAGCATTAGCGGGGGGATTACCAAAAACATTCAGTACTTC.

The chain employs TRBV5-8 and TRBJ2-7; possibly TRBD2 for D (6 bases). From germline, CDR1 is SGHTS and CDR2 YDEGEE. V gave up 0 bases and J gave up 5 bases, with 12 bases separating them. The CDR3 sequence is 14 residues long. The CDR3 reads CASSLGGTSNEQYF. The DNA for the CDR3 is TGTGCCAGCAGCTTGGGCGGAACTAGCAACGAGCAGTACTTC.

This chain joins TRBV7-2 and TRBJ2-5; 10 bases agree with TRBD2. The V gene end was trimmed by 1 base and the J gene end by 6 bases; junction bases not matched to a gene: 5. There are 15 residues in the CDR3. The germline V gene has CDR1 SGHTA and CDR2 FQGNSA. In DNA form, the CDR3 reads TGTGCCAGCAGCTTAGACCTAGCGGGGGTGCAGACCCAGTACTTC. Residues: CASSLDLAGVQTQYF.

This clone showed up just a few times. The chain recombines TRBV5-1 with TRBJ1-6; possibly TRBD1 for D (6 bases). Germline CDR1 reads SGHRS; CDR2 reads YFSETQ. The CDR3 is 16 residues long. V lost 3 bases, J lost 5 bases, and 15 bases lay in between. Here the CDR3 DNA reads TGCGCCAGCAGCTCCACAGGGATGCTAGATAATTCACCCCTCCACTTT. This encodes CASSSTGMLDNSPLHF. Using reference TRBV5-1 and TRBJ1-6 for the parts outside the CDR3, the full variable domain is KAGVTQTPRYLIKTRGQQVTLSCSPISGHRSVSWYQQTPGQGLQFLFEYFSETQRNKGNFPGRFSGRQFSNSRSEMNVSTLELGDSALYLCASSSTGMLDNSPLHFGNGTRLTVT.

Only a few counts were recorded for this clone. This rearrangement joins TRBV11-2 to TRBJ1-1; D is undetermined. CDR1 is SGHAT, CDR2 FQNNGV, per germline. Trimming stripped 3 bases from V and 6 bases from J, with 11 bases between. The length of the CDR3 is 13 residues. CDR3 amino acids: CASSFPGVAEAFF. CDR3 nucleotides: TGTGCCAGCAGCTTCCCGGGTGTTGCTGAAGCTTTCTTT.

The V call is TRBV12-3 or TRBV12-4, the J call TRBJ2-1; 7 positions agree with TRBD2. CDR3 size: 12 residues. The V and J ends lost 6 bases and 13 bases, in that order; junction bases with no gene match: 9. The DNA for the CDR3 is TGTGCCAGCAGCCCCACGGGGGGAAGTCAGTTCTTC. The encoded protein is CASSPTGGSQFF.

The chain employs TRBV10-3 and TRBJ1-2; 12 bases are a match to TRBD1. V trimming: 0 bases; J trimming: 4 bases; junction bases outside the gene matches: 9. This CDR3 comprises 18 residues. Per germline, CDR1 ENHRY and CDR2 SYGVKD. DNA for the CDR3: TGTGCCATCAGTGAGTCTCCGGGACAGGGGGCGCCCGGCTATGGCTACACCTTC. Amino acids: CAISESPGQGAPGYGYTF.

The V call is TRBV25-1, the J call TRBJ1-6, with 7 bases matching TRBD1. The junction had 8 bases not matched to a gene; V was cut back by 6 bases and J by 9 bases. Germline assignment: CDR1 MGHDK and CDR2 SYGVNS. The CDR3 has 14 amino acids. CDR3 loop: CASRETGSSSPLHF. DNA for the CDR3: TGTGCCAGCAGGGAGACAGGGTCGAGTTCACCCCTCCACTTT.

V and J are TRBV2 and TRBJ2-3, with 11 bases that match TRBD2. The CDR3 runs 16 residues. V shed 8 bases, J shed 4 bases, and the junction held 11 bases outside the gene matches. Germline V gives CDR1 SNHLY, CDR2 FYNNEI. The CDR3 DNA reads TGTGCCAGCCCCCTTAGCGGGAGGGCGAGTTCAGATACGCAGTATTTT. Protein: CASPLSGRASSDTQYF.